This T cell receptor beta chain was obtained from a study of T cells after yellow fever vaccination. Looking at the study overall: It was SMART-Seq v4 Ultra Low Input that prepared the fractions with low cell numbers.

Germline V gene lookup returns CDR1 SGDLS and CDR2 YYNGEE. CDR3 length: 13 amino acids. Trimming removed 4 bases at V and 8 bases at J, with 15 bases between. Study conclusions and caveats: There was a small share of clonotypes that showed up in both the CD4 and CD8 compartments.

MiXCR was run by TCRdb on the 5' RACE reads, yielding one entry per CDR3 protein. There are about 630,000 distinct CDR3 sequences in the sample; 12% occur only once, and 15% lies in the top ten. This clonotype has just a few counts. What it binds is unknown. Sequencing used PBMCs, obtained on the day of the yellow fever booster vaccination. The sequence was obtained from a man aged 25-45 years who received the YFV17D yellow fever vaccine. The gene calls are TRBV9 and TRBJ1-1; TRBD1 is a possible D gene (5 bases). CDR3: CASSPAIKGEAFF. The CDR3 DNA reads as TGTGCCAGCAGCCCCGCTATCAAGGGGGAAGCTTTCTTT.